The 7 T cell receptor beta chains below come from one sample, sequenced in a study of T cell repertoires in cytomegalovirus infection. In TCRdb, the reads were re-called with MiXCR into one record per CDR3 protein. This table has 560,000 or so distinct CDR3 sequences, about 15% appearing once. Sample: CD8+ T cells from PBMCs. Every receptor here comes from a human donor in good health (CMV status not recorded). Some clones in this sample may be carry-over from other donors' samples.

This clonotype appeared many times. The chain uses TRBV6-5 and TRBJ1-2; tentatively, D is TRBD1 (6 bases). The CDR3 spans 18 residues. V shed 0 bases and J shed 0 bases, with 17 bases lying between them. Germline V gives CDR1 MNHEY, CDR2 SVGAGI. The CDR3 DNA sequence: TGTGCCAGCAGTTACTCCCGGCAGGGGCATCTAACTAACTATGGCTACACCTTC. Its translation is CASSYSRQGHLTNYGYTF.

V usage is TRBV6-1 and J usage is TRBJ2-1; D unclear. Between the trimmed V and J ends, which lost 0 bases and 6 bases, there was a span of 12 bases. This CDR3 is 15 amino acids long. CDR1 and CDR2 (germline): MNHNS, SASEGT. The CDR3 region has the DNA TGTGCCAGCAGTGAAGCGTCTAGATATCTCAATGAGCAGTTCTTC. Translated, it gives CASSEASRYLNEQFF.

A few counts support this clonotype. This rearrangement joins TRBV7-3 to TRBJ2-2; no firm D call. This CDR3 is 12 amino acids long. CDR1 SGHTA and CDR2 FQGTGA come from the germline V gene. Trimming shortened V by 3 bases and J by 7 bases, and 6 bases separated the two germline ends. The chain's CDR3 is CASSFSSGELFF. CDR3 DNA sequence: TGTGCCAGCAGCTTCTCGAGCGGGGAGCTGTTTTTT.

This clonotype was found a few times. This sequence joins TRBV9 and TRBJ2-5; no clear D. This CDR3 comprises 14 residues. Germline loops: CDR1 SGDLS, CDR2 YYNGEE. The V end lost 0 bases, the J end lost 2 bases, and 8 bases lay between the germline ends. CDR3 DNA sequence: TGTGCCAGCAGCGTAGGGGTATATCAAGAGACCCAGTACTTC. Amino acids: CASSVGVYQETQYF.

The rearrangement uses TRBV6-6 and TRBJ1-1, with D maybe TRBD1 (6 bases). Germline lookup yields CDR1 MNHNY and CDR2 SVGAGI (reference sequence). The CDR3 totals 14 residues. Trimming cost V 7 bases and J 3 bases, with 15 bases left between them. The CDR3 loop is CASIPQGVDTEAFF. The CDR3 bases are TGTGCCAGCATTCCACAGGGTGTCGACACTGAAGCTTTCTTT.

The rearrangement links TRBV20-1 to TRBJ2-5; D is perhaps TRBD1 (6 bases). V lost 5 bases to trimming and J lost 4 bases, with 14 bases between them. The CDR3 sequence is 13 residues long. Germline V gene lookup returns CDR1 DFQATT and CDR2 SNEGSKA (reference sequence). In DNA, the CDR3 is TGCAGTGCTTGTACAGGGCTAGGAGAGACCCAGTACTTC. It yields the protein CSACTGLGETQYF.

This chain connects TRBV29-1 to TRBJ2-7, with a weak D call TRBD1 (6 bases). The germline CDR1 and CDR2 sequences are SQVTM and ANQGSEA. This CDR3 is 13 amino acids long. V shed 3 bases and J shed 1 base, with 10 bases lying between them. The CDR3 region has the DNA TGCAGCGTTGACGGGGACAATTCCTACGAGCAGTACTTC. It yields the protein CSVDGDNSYEQYF.